Listed below are T cell receptor beta chains from one sample, sequenced in a study of blood T cell repertoires in COVID-19. The method was immunoSEQ multiplex PCR; TCRdb's version includes in-frame clones alone and lacks a portion of them. The table includes some 13,000 clones, 83% detected once. The sequenced material came from peripheral blood. The receptors were sampled from a man aged 35 to 55 with active or convalescent COVID-19. Both conserved end residues are part of each CDR3. The order of the fields is J gene, V gene, D gene, clone size, CDR3 DNA, CDR3 protein. A D gene is named only where the DNA matches it firmly. The listing skips clone size in some rows; elsewhere it reads once, few, many or a size class.

>TRBJ2-3|TRBV5-1|-|-
TGCGCCAGCAGCTTGGCTTCAGATACGCAGTATTTT
CASSLASDTQYF
>TRBJ1-4|TRBV4-1|-|-
TGCGCCAGCAGCCAAACAGGTGATCAGGGGTTTGAAAAACTGTTTTTT
CASSQTGDQGFEKLFF
>TRBJ2-3|TRBV3-1/TRBV3-2|TRBD2|-
TGTGCCAGCAGTCTTACTTCTAGCGGGAGCACAGATACGCAGTATTTT
CASSLTSSGSTDTQYF
>TRBJ1-5|TRBV6-4|TRBD1|-
TGTGCCAGCAGTGACTCCGGACAGGGCACCAATCAGCCCCAGCATTTT
CASSDSGQGTNQPQHF
>TRBJ1-2|TRBV7-2|-|medium-sized
TGTGCCAGCAGCTCCCCCGACAATCGGGAAGGCTACACCTTC
CASSSPDNREGYTF
>TRBJ1-1|TRBV27|-|-
TGTGCCAGCAGTCCCCGGGGGGGGATCACCACTGAAGCTTTCTTT
CASSPRGGITTEAFF
>TRBJ2-7|TRBV2|TRBD2|-
TGTGCCAGCAGCTACAGGCGGGGGGGAGGATACGAGCAGTACTTC
CASSYRRGGGYEQYF
>TRBJ1-4|TRBV25-1|-|-
TGTGCCAGCAGTGAGCAGGGGTCGTTTATCACTAATGAAAAACTGTTTTTT
CASSEQGSFITNEKLFF
>TRBJ2-7|TRBV11-2|TRBD2|once
TGTGCCAGCAGCCCCCAAACTAGCGGGGGGATATACGAGCAGTACTTC
CASSPQTSGGIYEQYF
>TRBJ2-1|TRBV7-3|-|-
TGTGCCAGCAGCTTAGATGGGGGCGCATGGGGTGAGCAGTTCTTC
CASSLDGGAWGEQFF
>TRBJ2-1|TRBV6-2/TRBV6-3|-|few
TGTGCCAGCAGCGCACTTCTAGGCAATGAGCAGTTCTTC
CASSALLGNEQFF
>TRBJ1-5|TRBV24-1|-|-
TGTGCCACCAGTGTCTGGGGCCAGTTTAGCAATCAGCCCCAGCATTTT
CATSVWGQFSNQPQHF
>TRBJ1-2|TRBV11-3|TRBD1|-
TGTGCCAGCAGCCCGACAGGGCCGGATGGCTACACCTTC
CASSPTGPDGYTF
>TRBJ2-7|TRBV27|TRBD2|-
TGTGCCAAAGACCTCTCCCAGGGACTAGCTAAACTCTACGAGCAGTACTTC
CAKDLSQGLAKLYEQYF
>TRBJ1-6|TRBV3-1/TRBV3-2|-|-
TGTGCCAGCAGCCAGGGCCTACTGAATTCACCCCTCCACTTT
CASSQGLLNSPLHF
>TRBJ2-2|TRBV5-1|TRBD2|-
TGCGCCAGCAGCCCCAGGCCGGTCGGGACTACCAACACCGGGGAGCTGTTTTTT
CASSPRPVGTTNTGELFF
>TRBJ1-2|TRBV28|-|-
TGTGCCAGCAGTTCCTCGGGGTTCGACACCTTC
CASSSSGFDTF
>TRBJ1-6|TRBV6-5|-|-
TGTGCCAGCAGTTACGGGCATTCACCCCTCCACTTT
CASSYGHSPLHF
>TRBJ2-7|TRBV7-2|-|-
TGTGCCAGCAGCTTAGCGACTGGTGCCTACGAGCAGTACTTC
CASSLATGAYEQYF
>TRBJ1-1|TRBV27|-|-
TGTGCCAGCACCCCCGGTGGGAGGTACGGAATATCGGCCACTGAAGCTTTCTTT
CASTPGGRYGISATEAFF
>TRBJ2-1|TRBV5-1|-|-
TGCGCCAGCAGCTTGGCGGGAGTAGTTGAGGAGCAGTTCTTC
CASSLAGVVEEQFF
>TRBJ2-7|TRBV5-6|TRBD1|medium-sized
TGTGCCAGTGCGTCCGGGACAGGGACCTACGAGCAGTACTTC
CASASGTGTYEQYF
>TRBJ1-1|TRBV18|TRBD1|-
TGTGCCAGCTCACCATCCACGGGACAGGGGAGGGGCACTGAAGCTTTCTTT
CASSPSTGQGRGTEAFF
>TRBJ1-5|TRBV4-1|-|medium-sized
TGCGCCAGCAGCCAAGACAGGGGTCAGTCCCAGCATTTT
CASSQDRGQSQHF
>TRBJ2-7|TRBV6-2/TRBV6-3|-|-
TGTGCCAGCAGTTACTCGAGAGTCGGAGGCCAGTACTTC
CASSYSRVGGQYF
>TRBJ2-1|TRBV12-5|TRBD1|-
TGTGCTAGTGGTTTGGACAGGGGGAATGAGCAGTTCTTC
CASGLDRGNEQFF
>TRBJ2-1|TRBV7-8|TRBD2|once
TGTGCCAGCAGCCGCGGCGTCGGACTAGCGCCTAGCTCCTACAATGAGCAGTTCTTC
CASSRGVGLAPSSYNEQFF